This T cell receptor beta chain was sequenced during a study of identical twins. CDR1 and CDR2 from the germline V gene are DFQATT and SNEGSKA (reference sequence). V was pared by 7 bases and J by 5 bases, with 18 bases between. The length of the CDR3 is 14 residues. TCRdb passed the 5' RACE reads through MiXCR, listing each CDR3 protein once. This table has roughly 490,000 distinct CDR3 sequences, 13% to 15% appearing once. To note about this clonotype: What it binds is unknown.

Points from the study as a whole: Out-of-frame TCR alpha sharing in monozygotic twins exceeded recombination model predictions.

These sequences were also reported in another study, on yellow fever vaccine responses in identical twins.

This receptor was taken from a young woman in good health. The V call is TRBV20-1, the J call TRBJ2-1; possibly TRBD2 for D (5 bases). The specimen was CD4+ T cells sorted from blood. The CDR3 protein is CSVAKSSPHNEQFF. CDR3 nucleotides: TGCAGTGTCGCGAAGTCTAGCCCTCACAATGAGCAGTTCTTC.